These 9 T cell receptor beta chains share one sample of origin, sequenced in a study of blood T cell repertoires in COVID-19. The method was immunoSEQ multiplex PCR; TCRdb's version includes in-frame clones alone and lacks a portion of them. The data hold about 190,000 clones, with under 90% observed a single time. The specimen was peripheral blood. The origin of the receptors is a woman older than 75 with active or convalescent COVID-19.

V and J are TRBV6-5 and TRBJ2-2; 11 bases line up with TRBD1. Germline-derived CDR1 and CDR2 are MNHEY and SVGAGI. The CDR3 loop spans 15 amino acids. Germline trimming cut 6 bases from V and 7 bases from J; bases unmatched to any gene: 7. Here the CDR3 reads CASRRTGGNGGELFF. DNA of the CDR3: TGTGCCAGCAGGCGGACAGGGGGCAATGGCGGGGAGCTGTTTTTT.

The V and J genes are TRBV28 and TRBJ2-7; tentatively, D is TRBD1 (6 bases). This CDR3 has 11 residues. Germline CDR1 reads MDHEN; CDR2 reads SYDVKM. V was cut by 4 bases and J by 6 bases, with 7 bases left in between. CDR3 in DNA: TGTGCCAGCAGTTACAGGGCCGAGCAGTACTTC. This gives the protein CASSYRAEQYF.

The chain has TRBV28 and TRBJ1-6; no definite D call. The CDR3 has 14 amino acids. Per germline, CDR1 MDHEN and CDR2 SYDVKM. V shed 3 bases and J shed 3 bases, with 6 bases lying between them. CDR3 bases: TGTGCCAGCAGTTTGACACTCTATAATTCACCCCTCCACTTT. Translation: CASSLTLYNSPLHF.

The gene calls are TRBV27 and TRBJ2-7; 9 positions match TRBD1. The CDR3 runs 13 residues. From germline, CDR1 is MNHEY and CDR2 SMNVEV (reference sequence). V was clipped by 9 bases and J by 5 bases; unmatched bases: 8. CDR3 DNA: TGTGCCAGTTACAGGGGGCTGCCCCACGAGCAGTACTTC. Protein sequence: CASYRGLPHEQYF.

This chain uses TRBV28 with TRBJ2-2; tentatively, D is TRBD1 (5 bases). The CDR3 runs to 13 residues. Per germline, CDR1 MDHEN and CDR2 SYDVKM. CDR3 nucleotide sequence: TGTGTGGGGCGGAGCCCCAACACCGGGGAGCTGTTTTTT. Translation: CVGRSPNTGELFF.

The rearrangement uses TRBV19 and TRBJ1-4; the match to TRBD1 covers 9 bases. The trim removed 6 bases at V and 8 bases at J, leaving 10 bases unmatched. The CDR3 totals 15 residues. Germline CDR1 is LNHDA and CDR2 is SQIVND (reference sequence). The CDR3 sequence: CASRPTGTGKEKLFF. As DNA, the CDR3 is TGTGCCAGTAGACCGACCGGGACAGGGAAGGAAAAACTGTTTTTT.

The genes are TRBV7-2 and TRBJ2-3, with D possibly TRBD2 on 5 matching bases. The CDR3 extends over 17 amino acids. V lost 1 base and J 0 bases, leaving 14 bases between the germline ends. Germline lookup yields CDR1 SGHTA and CDR2 FQGNSA. CDR3 loop: CASSLGGGGSSTDTQYF. The CDR3 nucleotides are TGTGCCAGCAGCTTAGGCGGTGGCGGGTCTAGCACAGATACGCAGTATTTT.

This clone was recorded only once. The chain carries TRBV7-3 and TRBJ1-1, with 9 positions matching TRBD1. CDR1 and CDR2 from the germline V gene are SGHTA and FQGTGA. The CDR3 has 18 amino acids. V was clipped by 0 bases and J by 3 bases; unmatched bases: 11. In nucleotides, the CDR3 is TGTGCCAGCAGCTTAACGCCCCCGGGACAGGGAAGGTACACTGAAGCTTTCTTT. It codes for CASSLTPPGQGRYTEAFF.

This clone was found once. This chain uses TRBV10-1 with TRBJ2-1; possible D gene TRBD2, 5 bases. The germline V and J ends were trimmed by 0 bases and 6 bases, with 12 bases remaining between them. Per germline, CDR1 WNHNN and CDR2 SYGVQD (reference sequence). CDR3 length equals 15 residues. CDR3 DNA sequence: TGCGCCAGCAGTGAGTCCGGCGGGCCAGCCAATGAGCAGTTCTTC. This gives the protein CASSESGGPANEQFF.